A single sample is the source of the 6 T cell receptor beta chains below, sequenced in a study of shared clonotypes between healthy human individuals. Clones were read by immunoSEQ multiplex PCR, and TCRdb kept only the in-frame ones, dropping some. The sample carries approximately 1,500,000 clones, approximately 96% recorded once. Sequenced input: naive CD4+ T cells sorted from blood. Subset given: CD45RA+ positively selected. These receptors were collected from a young man in good health.

The chain uses TRBV30 and TRBJ1-1, with D possibly being TRBD1 (5 bases). Per the germline V gene, CDR1 is GTSNPN and CDR2 is SVGIG (reference sequence). The CDR3 spans 13 residues. Trimming took off 3 bases at V and 0 bases at J, with 8 bases between the two ends. The CDR3 DNA follows: TGTGCCTGGAGAGGGGACGTGAACACTGAAGCTTTCTTT. As protein: CAWRGDVNTEAFF.

The chain is built from TRBV5-1 and TRBJ2-3, with D tentatively TRBD2 (5 bases). Trimming pared 0 bases from V and 2 bases from J, leaving 16 bases between. The CDR3 spans 17 residues. Germline CDR1 and CDR2: SGHRS and YFSETQ. CDR3 bases: TGCGCCAGCAGCTTGGCATTCCGGCTAGCCTTCACAGATACGCAGTATTTT. Translating gives CASSLAFRLAFTDTQYF.

The V gene is TRBV10-3, the J gene TRBJ1-2; D is uncertain. V gave up 0 bases and J gave up 4 bases, with 12 bases separating them. The CDR3 is made up of 15 amino acids. CDR1 ENHRY and CDR2 SYGVKD come from the germline V gene. DNA of the CDR3: TGTGCCATCAGTGAGTCGGTCGGTGGGGTCTATGGCTACACCTTC. It encodes CAISESVGGVYGYTF.

The rearrangement joins TRBV5-1 to TRBJ2-7; D is possibly TRBD1 (6 bases). V lost 3 bases and J lost 5, with 12 bases in between. Germline V CDR1 and CDR2: SGHRS, YFSETQ. This CDR3 has 13 residues. The CDR3 bases are TGCGCCAGCAGCTACAGGGTAGGCGACGAGCAGTACTTC. Its protein is CASSYRVGDEQYF.

Notes on this clone: The sample holds other DNA sequences that translate to the same CDR3. The rearrangement links TRBV28 to TRBJ2-6; 7 bases agree with TRBD1. CDR3 length: 15 residues. Germline V gives CDR1 MDHEN, CDR2 SYDVKM. With V trimmed by 6 bases and J by 1 base, 3 bases remained unmatched. The DNA for the CDR3 is TGTGCCAGCAGCACGACAGGGTCTGGGGCCAACGTCCTGACTTTC. This codes for CASSTTGSGANVLTF.

This chain connects TRBV28 to TRBJ2-7; possible D gene TRBD1, 5 bases. The length of the CDR3 is 18 residues. The germline gives CDR1 MDHEN, CDR2 SYDVKM. Trimming cost V 5 bases and J 0 bases, with 23 bases left between them. The DNA for the CDR3 is TGTGCCAGCAGTACGCCCGTCAGGGCCCAGCCTCCCTCCTACGAGCAGTACTTC. Its translation: CASSTPVRAQPPSYEQYF.